Here is one T cell receptor (beta chain) with its context. The method was immunoSEQ multiplex PCR; TCRdb's version includes in-frame clones alone and lacks a portion of them. The sample consists of a few thousand clones, over 20% of them appearing once. The data were obtained in a study of T cells in localized non-small cell lung cancer. Sequencing used normal lung tissue next to the tumor, obtained before any cancer treatment. This sequence originates from a male donor older than 55 with stage II lung adenocarcinoma.

Here the CDR3 DNA reads TGTGCCAGCTCGTCAAAGCAGGTCCAAGAGACCCAGTACTTC. Amino acid sequence: CASSSKQVQETQYF. The V gene is TRBV18, the J gene TRBJ2-5; D call uncertain. Germline CDR1 reads KGHSH; CDR2 reads LQKENI. V was cut by 6 bases and J by 1 base, with 12 bases left in between. The CDR3 spans 14 residues.